This note documents a single T cell receptor (beta chain) sequence. Its specificity is not known. The junction differs from germline at one of its ends, possibly a read error. This same CDR3 is encoded by further DNA sequences in the sample. The data derive from a study of cytomegalovirus exposure and HLA in healthy donors. For the study at large: Within the Caucasian-associated ancestry cluster were around 81% of the roughly 400 genotyped donors. Study-level findings and limits: Reportedly, TCR beta sequences accurately predicted HLA-A and HLA-B alleles in most subjects. A likely sequencing artifact accounted for one observed cluster of highly shared sequence variants.

This PCR relied on a set of 60 Vbeta primers and 13 Jbeta primers. Method: immunoSEQ multiplex PCR; TCRdb's copy keeps in-frame clones and lacks some. The table has about 160,000 clones, 70% to 90% seen once. Germline loops: CDR1 SGHDN, CDR2 FVKESK. The CDR3 has 13 residues. The receptor comes from a man aged 18-30 years in good health and CMV-seropositive. The specimen was PBMCs. V and J are TRBV14 and TRBJ1-1; D gene uncertain. The CDR3 spells CASSQGLLTEAFF. The CDR3 DNA reads TGTGCCAGCAGCCAAGGATTACTGACTGAAGCTTTTTTT.